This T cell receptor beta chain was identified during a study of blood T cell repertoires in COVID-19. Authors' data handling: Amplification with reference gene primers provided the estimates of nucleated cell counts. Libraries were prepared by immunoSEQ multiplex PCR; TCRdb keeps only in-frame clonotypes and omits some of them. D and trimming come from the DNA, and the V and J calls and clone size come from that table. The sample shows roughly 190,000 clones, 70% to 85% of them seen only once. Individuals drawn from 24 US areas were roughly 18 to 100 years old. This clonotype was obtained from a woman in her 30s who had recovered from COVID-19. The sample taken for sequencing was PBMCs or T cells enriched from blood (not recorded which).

For the CDR3, the DNA is TGTGCCAGCAGGACCGCGGGACTATCGCAAGAGACCCAGTACTTC. Protein product: CASRTAGLSQETQYF. J is TRBJ2-5 and V is TRBV6-5; 7 nucleotides line up with TRBD2. CDR1 and CDR2 from the germline V gene are MNHEY and SVGAGI. The CDR3 covers 15 residues. V lost 6 bases and J lost 2; bases outside the gene matches: 9.